This T cell receptor (beta chain) was retrieved from a study of radiotherapy plus CTLA-4 blockade in lung cancer. Study-wide points: Early shifts in blood T cell clones, with interferon-beta, reportedly predicted response best. Peripheral blood showed expansion of tumor-derived TCR clones after radiotherapy and ipilimumab.

Germline CDR1 reads SGDLS; CDR2 reads YYNGEE. Trimming left V 0 bases short and J 10 bases short, with 22 bases between. This CDR3 region has 16 residues. Clones were sequenced by immunoSEQ multiplex PCR, and TCRdb holds only the in-frame ones, with some missing. The sample consists of 100,000 to 150,000 clones, 70% to 90% of them appearing once. On this clone itself: Its antigen is unknown.

The input for sequencing was peripheral blood, taken from a patient treated with radiotherapy plus ipilimumab. This TCR derives from a human donor with non-small cell lung cancer that progressed on radiotherapy plus ipilimumab. The rearrangement uses TRBV9 and TRBJ1-1, with unresolved D. The CDR3 DNA reads as TGTGCCAGCAGCGTAGGTCGGAGATTCTCCTCCGAGGGAGCTTTCTTT. Protein sequence: CASSVGRRFSSEGAFF. Complete variable domain (other parts from reference TRBV9 and TRBJ1-1): DSGVTQTPKHLITATGQRVTLRCSPRSGDLSVYWYQQSLDQGLQFLIQYYNGEERAKGNILERFSAQQFPDLHSELNLSSLELGDSALYFCASSVGRRFSSEGAFFGQGTRLTVV.